The 23 T cell receptor beta chains in this list originate from one sample, sequenced in a study of T-cell reconstitution after alpha-beta-depleted transplantation in children. It was with unique molecular identifiers that the TCRbeta library was prepared. Using its own MiXCR run on the PCR reads, TCRdb lists one record per CDR3 protein. This table holds around 580,000 distinct CDR3 sequences, about 21% found once. This specimen consisted of PBMCs, mostly from graft donor cells, obtained 360 days after TCRalphabeta/CD19-depleted stem cell transplant. These receptors all stem from a boy younger than two who had a stem cell transplant for acute myeloid leukemia, so the T cells may come from the graft donor.

This clonotype came up many times. The rearrangement uses TRBV27 and TRBJ2-7; TRBD2 might be the D (6 bases). V lost 7 bases and J 4 bases, leaving 20 bases between the germline ends. Germline V gene data show CDR1 as MNHEY and CDR2 as SMNVEV (reference sequence). The CDR3 consists of 15 residues. CDR3 protein: CASKLQLGGSYEQYF. CDR3 nucleotides: TGTGCCAGCAAACTCCAACTCGGGGGTAGTTACGAGCAGTACTTC.

This clonotype occurred many times. The V and J genes are TRBV28 and TRBJ1-5, with D hard to call. Germline CDR1 reads MDHEN; CDR2 reads SYDVKM. Between the trimmed V and J ends, which lost 8 bases and 0 bases, there was a span of 5 bases. The CDR3 totals 12 residues. CDR3 in amino acids: CASCVSNQPQHF. The CDR3 nucleotides are TGTGCCAGCTGTGTTAGCAATCAGCCCCAGCATTTT.

The chain uses TRBV5-4 and TRBJ2-7; 10 bases align to TRBD2. The CDR3 loop spans 14 amino acids. V was clipped by 2 bases and J by 7 bases; unmatched bases: 6. Germline CDR1 SGHNT, CDR2 YYREEE (reference sequence). In DNA form, the CDR3 reads TGTGCCAGCAGCTTAGGTCTAGCGGGGGTTGAGCAGTACGTC. It specifies CASSLGLAGVEQYV.

This clonotype was recorded many times. This sequence joins TRBV4-3 and TRBJ2-1, with 8 nucleotides matching TRBD1. The CDR3 is made up of 16 amino acids. Germline V gives CDR1 LGHNA, CDR2 YSLEER. V lost 0 bases and J lost 7; bases outside the gene matches: 8. DNA for the CDR3: TGCGCCAGCAGCCAAGATATGGGGACAGGAGCTAATGAGCAGTTCTTC. Its translation: CASSQDMGTGANEQFF.

In its sample, this clonotype was seen a few times. The chain employs TRBV20-1 and TRBJ1-4, with a tentative D call TRBD1 (6 bases). Germline lookup yields CDR1 DFQATT and CDR2 SNEGSKA (reference sequence). Trimming shortened V by 0 bases and J by 8 bases, and 13 bases separated the two germline ends. The CDR3 has 14 amino acids. CDR3: CSARDRGAREKLFF. CDR3 bases: TGCAGTGCTAGAGATCGGGGGGCGAGAGAAAAACTGTTTTTT.

The V gene is TRBV19, the J gene TRBJ2-2; unclear D gene. The V and J ends lost 4 bases and 7 bases respectively, with 7 bases between them. Germline assignment: CDR1 LNHDA and CDR2 SQIVND (reference sequence). The CDR3 spans 12 residues. The CDR3: CASSTVNGELFF. The CDR3 DNA reads TGTGCCAGTAGTACGGTTAACGGGGAGCTGTTTTTT. Full variable domain (remainder filled in from reference TRBV19 and TRBJ2-2): DGGITQSPKYLFRKEGQNVTLSCEQNLNHDAMYWYRQDPGQGLRLIYYSQIVNDFQKGDIAEGYSVSREKKESFPLTVTSAQKNPTAFYLCASSTVNGELFFGEGSRLTVL.

There are a few counts of this clonotype. The chain recombines TRBV21-1 with TRBJ2-5; TRBD2 is the table's D call and was not checked against the DNA. TRBV21-1 is a known pseudogene. The CDR3 runs to 17 residues. DNA for the CDR3: TGTGCCAGCAGCGGCGGGCATAGCGGGGAGAAGTTGGAGACCCAGTACTTC. Translation: CASSGGHSGEKLETQYF.

This clonotype occurred a few times. The V gene is TRBV21-1, the J gene TRBJ2-7. TRBV21-1 is deemed a pseudogene. This CDR3 has 12 residues. CDR3: CASRTRTYEQYV. In DNA, the CDR3 is TGTGCCAGCAGGACCCGAACCTACGAGCAGTACGTC.

This clonotype was recorded a few times. The chain is built from TRBV20-1 and TRBJ2-1; no clear D gene. The germline gives CDR1 DFQATT, CDR2 SNEGSKA (reference sequence). This CDR3 region has 13 residues. V lost 0 bases and J 8 bases, leaving 11 bases between the germline ends. The CDR3 reads CSARDPNTDEQFF. In DNA form, the CDR3 reads TGCAGTGCTAGAGATCCTAATACGGATGAGCAGTTCTTC.

This clonotype was found many times. The chain couples TRBV20-1 to TRBJ2-2; 8 bases line up with TRBD2. Germline V gene data show CDR1 as DFQATT and CDR2 as SNEGSKA (reference sequence). J lost 0 bases, V lost 5 bases, and 5 bases had no gene match. CDR3 length: 15 residues. This CDR3 reads CSAPIAGSNTGELFF. CDR3 sequence (DNA): TGCAGTGCTCCTATAGCGGGGTCGAACACCGGGGAGCTGTTTTTT.

This clonotype was recorded a few times. V is TRBV20-1 and J is TRBJ2-3, with D possibly matching TRBD2 (6 bases). The CDR3 sequence is 14 residues long. The ends were cut back, 5 bases at V and 1 base at J, with 13 bases in the middle. The germline V gene encodes CDR1 DFQATT and CDR2 SNEGSKA (reference sequence). DNA for the CDR3: TGCAGTGCTGTTTATCCTAGCGGCACAGATACGCAGTATTTT. This sequence encodes CSAVYPSGTDTQYF.

This clonotype was counted ten times or more. The V call is TRBV20-1, the J call TRBJ1-2, with 8 bases identical to TRBD1. After removal of 4 bases from V and 1 base from J, the junction contained 11 bases not matched to a gene. The CDR3 consists of 16 residues. CDR1 is DFQATT, CDR2 SNEGSKA, per germline (reference sequence). CDR3 DNA sequence: TGCAGTGCTAACGACAGGGGCTGGGCGGGTAACTATGGCTACACCTTC. Translated, it gives CSANDRGWAGNYGYTF.

This chain uses TRBV20-1 with TRBJ2-3, with 13 positions matching TRBD2. Germline CDR1 and CDR2: DFQATT and SNEGSKA (reference sequence). V lost 6 bases to trimming and J lost 1 base; unmatched junction nucleotides: 1. The CDR3 has 14 amino acids. CDR3 sequence (DNA): TGCAGTGCGGGACTAGCGGGGCGCACAGATACGCAGTATTTT. Protein product: CSAGLAGRTDTQYF.

This clonotype was seen a few times. V is TRBV20-1 and J is TRBJ1-1, with no clear D. The V gene's germline CDR1 is DFQATT and CDR2 SNEGSKA (reference sequence). The CDR3 is 12 amino acids. Trimming removed 4 bases at V and 1 base at J, with 7 bases between. Here the CDR3 DNA reads TGCAGTGCTACGTGGCCGAACACTGAAGCTTTCTTT. It yields the protein CSATWPNTEAFF.

The J gene is TRBJ2-7, the V gene TRBV20-1; perhaps TRBD1 as D (5 bases). V lost 6 bases and J lost 5, with 17 bases in between. This CDR3 is 13 amino acids long. Germline loops: CDR1 DFQATT, CDR2 SNEGSKA (reference sequence). CDR3 protein: CSARWAGKDEQYF. DNA for the CDR3: TGCAGTGCCCGATGGGCAGGGAAGGACGAGCAGTACTTC.

The V and J genes are TRBV7-2 and TRBJ1-1; TRBD1 matches at 8 bases. The CDR3 totals 16 residues. V was clipped by 0 bases and J by 2 bases; unmatched bases: 5. Germline CDR1 reads SGHTA; CDR2 reads FQGNSA. The CDR3 region is CASSLASTGANTEAFF. Here the CDR3 DNA reads TGTGCCAGCAGCTTAGCCTCGACAGGGGCAAACACTGAAGCTTTCTTT.

This clonotype occurred many times. The rearrangement joins TRBV5-1 to TRBJ2-1; 11 positions agree with TRBD2. The V segment lost 4 bases and the J segment 4 bases; nucleotides outside the gene matches: 7. The CDR3 length is 16 residues. From germline, CDR1 is SGHRS and CDR2 YFSETQ. As DNA, the CDR3 is TGCGCCAGCAGCCCGATCATAGCGGGGGGGTACAATGAGCAGTTCTTC. The encoded protein is CASSPIIAGGYNEQFF. The full variable domain, rest sourced from reference TRBV5-1 and TRBJ2-1, is KAGVTQTPRYLIKTRGQQVTLSCSPISGHRSVSWYQQTPGQGLQFLFEYFSETQRNKGNFPGRFSGRQFSNSRSEMNVSTLELGDSALYLCASSPIIAGGYNEQFFGPGTRLTVL.

V and J are TRBV20-1 and TRBJ1-1; the D gene is possibly TRBD1 (6 bases). This CDR3 contains 14 residues. Germline values: CDR1 DFQATT, CDR2 SNEGSKA (reference sequence). The ends were cut back, 2 bases at V and 3 bases at J, with 13 bases in the middle. In DNA, the CDR3 is TGCAGTGCTAGAAGGGGGGAAGATGACACTGAAGCTTTCTTT. This translates into CSARRGEDDTEAFF.

This clonotype was seen repeatedly, ten times or more. This chain uses TRBV4-2 with TRBJ2-5; TRBD2 matches at 7 bases. The CDR3 loop spans 15 amino acids. Germline lookup yields CDR1 LGHNA and CDR2 YNFKEQ. V shed 4 bases, J shed 0 bases, and the junction held 5 bases outside the gene matches. The CDR3 region is CASSLLRGDQETQYF. The CDR3 DNA is TGTGCCAGCAGCCTTCTACGGGGGGACCAAGAGACCCAGTACTTC.

The CDR3 bases are TGTGCCAGCCCTCAAGAGGGCGGCTCCCGGGGCCCGACCGGGGAGCTGTTTTTT. This codes for CASPQEGGSRGPTGELFF. The chain carries TRBV6-1 and TRBJ2-2, with D perhaps given as TRBD1 or TRBD2 (5 bases each). The V gene's germline CDR1 is MNHNS and CDR2 SASEGT. V lost 8 bases and J lost 5, with 27 bases in between. This CDR3 is built from 18 residues.

The count of this clonotype is one. The V and J genes are TRBV3-1 and TRBJ2-1, with D maybe TRBD2 (6 bases). V was cut by 2 bases and J by 6 bases, with 14 bases left in between. This CDR3 spans 15 amino acids. The V gene's germline CDR1 is LGHDT and CDR2 YNNKEL (reference sequence). The DNA of the CDR3 is TGTGCCAGCAGCCAACAGGGAGCGGGTCTCAATGAGCAGTTCTTC. Protein sequence: CASSQQGAGLNEQFF.

In its sample, this clonotype was seen once. This sequence joins TRBV11-2 and TRBJ2-7; D is unresolved. The ends were cut back, 4 bases at V and 2 bases at J, with 12 bases in the middle. The CDR3 contains 14 residues. CDR1 SGHAT and CDR2 FQNNGV come from the germline V gene. CDR3 amino acids: CASSSDWDTYEQYF. As DNA, the CDR3 is TGTGCCAGCAGCTCAGACTGGGATACCTACGAGCAGTACTTC.

The CDR3 bases are TGTGCCAGCAGTGACGACCGCACTCCTAGCCCCGTAAAAAAGACCCAGTACTTC. Amino acids: CASSDDRTPSPVKKTQYF. The gene calls are TRBV6-4 and TRBJ2-5, with D possibly TRBD2 on 5 matching bases. There are 18 residues in the CDR3. The V end lost 2 bases, the J end lost 6 bases, and 25 bases lay between the germline ends. Germline assignment: CDR1 MRHNA and CDR2 SNTAGT.